This T cell receptor beta chain was profiled in a study of patients and donors after allogeneic stem cell transplantation. TCRdb recomputed calls from the RT-PCR reads with MiXCR, one row per CDR3 protein. The top ten clones hold about 7% of a sample with about 410,000 distinct CDR3 sequences, approximately 16% of them seen once. V shed 2 bases and J shed 2 bases, with 7 bases lying between them. This CDR3 spans 13 amino acids. Germline CDR1 and CDR2: SGHTA and FQGNSA. The sequenced sample consisted of blood, either unsorted or a sorted T cell fraction (not recorded which). V usage is TRBV7-2 and J usage is TRBJ2-7, with D unclear. The clonotype comes from a human donor who was either an allogeneic HSCT recipient or a stem cell or donor lymphocyte infusion donor (not recorded which). It is not recorded whose cells these are; they may come from a transplant donor. CDR3 in amino acids: CASSLTIPYEQYF. DNA of the CDR3: TGTGCCAGCAGCTTAACTATACCCTACGAGCAGTACTTC.